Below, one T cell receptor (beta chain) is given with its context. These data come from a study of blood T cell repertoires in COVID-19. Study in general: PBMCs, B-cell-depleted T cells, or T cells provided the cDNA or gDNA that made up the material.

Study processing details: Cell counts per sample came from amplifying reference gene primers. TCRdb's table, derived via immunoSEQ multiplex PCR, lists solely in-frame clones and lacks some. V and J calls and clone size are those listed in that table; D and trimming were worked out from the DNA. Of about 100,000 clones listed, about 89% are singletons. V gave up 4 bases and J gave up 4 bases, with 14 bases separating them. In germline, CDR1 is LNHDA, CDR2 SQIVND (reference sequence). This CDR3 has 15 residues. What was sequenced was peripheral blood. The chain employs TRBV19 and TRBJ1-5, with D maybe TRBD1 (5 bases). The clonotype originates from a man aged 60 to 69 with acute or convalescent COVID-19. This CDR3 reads CASSNRDAGNQPQHF. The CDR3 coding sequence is TGTGCCAGTAGTAACCGGGACGCGGGGAATCAGCCCCAGCATTTT.